Sequencing of this T cell receptor beta chain was carried out in a study of blood T cells in healthy people across ages. The CDR3 runs 15 residues. Germline CDR1 LGHNA, CDR2 YNFKEQ. V shed 0 bases and J 6 bases; nucleotides not matched to a gene: 6. Alongside a J-beta primer mix, a sample-barcoded 5' primer served in a second PCR lasting roughly 6 to 12 cycles. The template-switch adaptor was a 5' adaptor with 12 random nucleotides. It tagged each cDNA molecule. TCRdb redid the calling of the 5' RACE reads with MiXCR, one entry per CDR3 protein. Of about a million distinct CDR3 sequences in the sample, about 44% were seen once. Healthy Caucasian individuals from Russia aged about 6 to 100 were enrolled as donors. Only a few counts were recorded for this clonotype.

The sequence derives from a young man in good health. Sequencing was carried out using blood. This chain links TRBV4-2 with TRBJ1-2; 8 positions match TRBD1. The CDR3 DNA reads as TGTGCCAGCAGCCAAGAAGGCACAGGGGGGGATGGCTACACCTTC. Translating gives CASSQEGTGGDGYTF.